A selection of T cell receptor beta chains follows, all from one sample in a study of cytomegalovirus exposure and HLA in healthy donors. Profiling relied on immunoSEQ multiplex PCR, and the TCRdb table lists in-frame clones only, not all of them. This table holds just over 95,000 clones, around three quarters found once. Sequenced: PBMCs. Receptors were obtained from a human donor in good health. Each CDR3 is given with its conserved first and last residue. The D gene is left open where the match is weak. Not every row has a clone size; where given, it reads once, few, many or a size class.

DNA: TGTGCCAGCAGCTTCAGGGTTGGGAACACTGAAGCTTTCTTT; CDR3: CASSFRVGNTEAFF; J: TRBJ1-1; D: NA; V: TRBV5-5; size: NA
DNA: TGTGCCTGGAGTAGAACCTACGAGCAGTACTTC; CDR3: CAWSRTYEQYF; J: TRBJ2-7; D: NA; V: TRBV30; size: NA
DNA: TGTGCCAGCAGTGAACGTGGGGCCAACGTCCTGACTTTC; CDR3: CASSERGANVLTF; J: TRBJ2-6; D: NA; V: TRBV6-1; size: few
DNA: TGCGCCAGCAGCTTGGGGCGGGGAAAAGATACGCAGTATTTT; CDR3: CASSLGRGKDTQYF; J: TRBJ2-3; D: NA; V: TRBV5-1; size: NA
DNA: TGTGCCAGCAGGAGCCGGGAGCTTGAGCAGTTCTTC; CDR3: CASRSRELEQFF; J: TRBJ2-1; D: NA; V: TRBV5-4; size: NA
DNA: TGTGCCATTACGTCCAGGGGGCGAAGCAATCAGCCCCAGCATTTT; CDR3: CAITSRGRSNQPQHF; J: TRBJ1-5; D: TRBD1; V: TRBV6-1; size: NA
DNA: TGTGCCAGCAGCGTAGGGGGAGATGGCTACGAGCAGTACTTC; CDR3: CASSVGGDGYEQYF; J: TRBJ2-7; D: NA; V: TRBV9; size: NA
DNA: TGCGCCAGCAGCCGAAACAGGGGCCCTCAGGGCACCATATATTTT; CDR3: CASSRNRGPQGTIYF; J: TRBJ1-3; D: TRBD1; V: TRBV4-3; size: once
DNA: TGTGCCAGTAGTATAGGAACGGGTGTCGAGCAGTACTTC; CDR3: CASSIGTGVEQYF; J: TRBJ2-7; D: NA; V: TRBV19; size: NA
DNA: TGTGCCAGTAGCCCGATCGGGAGATACAATGAGCAGTTCTTC; CDR3: CASSPIGRYNEQFF; J: TRBJ2-1; D: NA; V: TRBV19; size: NA
DNA: TGTGCCACCAGCAGACCTCCGACAGGGTTAACCTATCAGCCCCAGCATTTT; CDR3: CATSRPPTGLTYQPQHF; J: TRBJ1-5; D: TRBD1; V: TRBV15; size: NA
DNA: TGTGCCAGCAGCCCCACACAAGAGACCCAGTACTTC; CDR3: CASSPTQETQYF; J: TRBJ2-5; D: NA; V: TRBV7-6; size: NA
DNA: TGTGCCAGTACCCTCCAGGGGCAAACAGATACGCAGTATTTT; CDR3: CASTLQGQTDTQYF; J: TRBJ2-3; D: NA; V: TRBV19; size: NA
DNA: TGTGCCAGCTCACTACTCCCGTGGGCAAAACTGTTTTTT; CDR3: CASSLLPWAKLFF; J: TRBJ1-4; D: NA; V: TRBV18; size: few
DNA: TGTGCCAGCAGCCCTCAGGGGGGCCACGGACTCTTCCTCGCCGAGCAGTACTTC; CDR3: CASSPQGGHGLFLAEQYF; J: TRBJ2-7; D: NA; V: TRBV7-6; size: NA
DNA: TGTGCCAGCAGTTACACAGGGAGTCAGCCCCAGCATTTT; CDR3: CASSYTGSQPQHF; J: TRBJ1-5; D: NA; V: TRBV6-5; size: many
DNA: TGCGCCAGCAGCTTGGGGGCCCCGCGCACAGATACGCAGTATTTT; CDR3: CASSLGAPRTDTQYF; J: TRBJ2-3; D: NA; V: TRBV5-1; size: NA
DNA: TGTGCCAGCAGCTTGCTCCAGGGCATCTCTGGAAACACCATATATTTT; CDR3: CASSLLQGISGNTIYF; J: TRBJ1-3; D: NA; V: TRBV5-8; size: once
DNA: TGTGCCAGCGGCGGCAATGAGCAGTTCTTC; CDR3: CASGGNEQFF; J: TRBJ2-1; D: NA; V: TRBV5-4; size: few
DNA: TGTGCCAGCAGCGGAACCGGGGTCTACAATGAGCAGTTCTTC; CDR3: CASSGTGVYNEQFF; J: TRBJ2-1; D: NA; V: TRBV5-4; size: NA
DNA: TGTGCCAGCAGTCCGTCCCGTAGCAATCAGCCCCAGCATTTT; CDR3: CASSPSRSNQPQHF; J: TRBJ1-5; D: NA; V: TRBV7-2; size: NA
DNA: TGTGCCAGCACTCGTATCGGGACAAGATTATATTCACCCCTCCACTTT; CDR3: CASTRIGTRLYSPLHF; J: TRBJ1-6; D: NA; V: TRBV13; size: NA
DNA: TGTGCCATCAGTGGGGGAGGAATAGCCAAAAACATTCAGTACTTC; CDR3: CAISGGGIAKNIQYF; J: TRBJ2-4; D: NA; V: TRBV10-3; size: NA
DNA: TGTGCCAGCAGCTTGGTGGCGGCCCAAGAGACCCAGTACTTC; CDR3: CASSLVAAQETQYF; J: TRBJ2-5; D: NA; V: TRBV5-4; size: NA
DNA: TGTGCCAGCAGCGCCGGGACAGGGGGTGGCAATCAGCCCCAGCATTTT; CDR3: CASSAGTGGGNQPQHF; J: TRBJ1-5; D: TRBD1; V: TRBV7-9; size: NA
DNA: TGTGCCAGCTCACAAAAAGACCTAACAGCGAACACTGAAGCTTTCTTT; CDR3: CASSQKDLTANTEAFF; J: TRBJ1-1; D: NA; V: TRBV18; size: NA
DNA: TGCGCCAGCAGCTTTGAGGGGGGGCAGTACTATGGCTACACCTTC; CDR3: CASSFEGGQYYGYTF; J: TRBJ1-2; D: NA; V: TRBV5-1; size: NA
DNA: TGCGCCAGCAGACGGGGGGTCGAGGGCGAGCAGTACTTC; CDR3: CASRRGVEGEQYF; J: TRBJ2-7; D: TRBD2; V: TRBV5-1; size: NA
DNA: TGTGCCAGCAGCTTGTTACCGCAGGGGGTCCCTTATGGCTACACCTTC; CDR3: CASSLLPQGVPYGYTF; J: TRBJ1-2; D: TRBD1; V: TRBV5-5; size: few
DNA: TGCGCCAGCAGCGACCAGTTCAGGGGAGAGGCTTTCTTT; CDR3: CASSDQFRGEAFF; J: TRBJ1-1; D: NA; V: TRBV5-1; size: NA
DNA: TGCGCCAGCAGCCAAGATCAGGGGGAGGATAATTCACCCCTCCACTTT; CDR3: CASSQDQGEDNSPLHF; J: TRBJ1-6; D: TRBD1; V: TRBV4-3; size: NA
DNA: TGCGCCAGCAGCTTGGAAATTCGAGGCACTGAAGCTTTCTTT; CDR3: CASSLEIRGTEAFF; J: TRBJ1-1; D: NA; V: TRBV5-1; size: NA
DNA: TGTGCCAGCAGTCTCAACCGGGACAGGGGGCGAGGCTACACCTTC; CDR3: CASSLNRDRGRGYTF; J: TRBJ1-2; D: TRBD1; V: TRBV6-5; size: NA
DNA: TGTGCCAGCTCACCTCAGACTCTTGAGCAGTTCTTC; CDR3: CASSPQTLEQFF; J: TRBJ2-1; D: NA; V: TRBV18; size: once
DNA: TGCGCCAGCAGCCAAGTTCCAGGGGACATTCAGTACTTC; CDR3: CASSQVPGDIQYF; J: TRBJ2-4; D: NA; V: TRBV4-3; size: few
DNA: TGTGCCACCAGCAGAGATACCGGGTACGCTGCCTACGAGCAGTACTTC; CDR3: CATSRDTGYAAYEQYF; J: TRBJ2-7; D: NA; V: TRBV15; size: once
DNA: TGTGCCAGCAGTTTCGGTGGCACTGAAGCTTTCTTT; CDR3: CASSFGGTEAFF; J: TRBJ1-1; D: NA; V: TRBV6-5; size: NA
DNA: TGTGCCAGCTCAGTCGGGAGCGCTAATGAAAAACTGTTTTTT; CDR3: CASSVGSANEKLFF; J: TRBJ1-4; D: NA; V: TRBV18; size: NA
DNA: TGCGCCAGCAGCTTAGGGGTGAGCGGGAAGAACACCGGGGAGCTGTTTTTT; CDR3: CASSLGVSGKNTGELFF; J: TRBJ2-2; D: TRBD2; V: TRBV5-1; size: NA
DNA: TGTGCCAGCAGTGGACAGCCTGGGCCCTACGAGCAGTACTTC; CDR3: CASSGQPGPYEQYF; J: TRBJ2-7; D: NA; V: TRBV6-5; size: once
DNA: TGTGCCAGCTCAACAACAAGGGACAGGGTAGAAGCTTTCTTT; CDR3: CASSTTRDRVEAFF; J: TRBJ1-1; D: TRBD1; V: TRBV18; size: NA
DNA: TGTGCCAGTAGTCGACATCAGAATAGCAATCAGCCCCAGCATTTT; CDR3: CASSRHQNSNQPQHF; J: TRBJ1-5; D: NA; V: TRBV19; size: NA
DNA: TGTGCCAGCAGCTCTGGACAGCTCTATGGCTACACCTTC; CDR3: CASSSGQLYGYTF; J: TRBJ1-2; D: NA; V: TRBV5-4; size: NA
DNA: TGTGCCAGCAGCTACGAGGGCGGACCCTCATGGGGTGAGCAGTTCTTC; CDR3: CASSYEGGPSWGEQFF; J: TRBJ2-1; D: NA; V: TRBV7-9; size: NA
DNA: TGCGCCAGCAGCCAATCTCCCCCGGGACAGCCGGATGGCTACACCTTC; CDR3: CASSQSPPGQPDGYTF; J: TRBJ1-2; D: TRBD1; V: TRBV4-3; size: NA
DNA: TGTGCCAGCAGCGGGACTAGCGGGGGGCCGGTCTTC; CDR3: CASSGTSGGPVF; J: TRBJ2-1; D: TRBD2; V: TRBV6-5; size: few
DNA: TGTGCCAGCAGCCGCGACAGGGCCACCTACGAGCAGTACTTC; CDR3: CASSRDRATYEQYF; J: TRBJ2-7; D: TRBD1; V: TRBV5-4; size: NA
DNA: TGTGCCAGCAGCGACGGCGGGACAGGGAGGTATCAGCCCCAGCATTTT; CDR3: CASSDGGTGRYQPQHF; J: TRBJ1-5; D: TRBD1; V: TRBV5-8; size: many
DNA: TGCAGCGGCGTAGGACAGCCCGACGGTGGACTGTTTTTT; CDR3: CSGVGQPDGGLFF; J: TRBJ1-4; D: NA; V: TRBV29-1; size: NA
DNA: TGTGCCAGCAGCTTCGACCTAGCGGACGAGCAGTACTTC; CDR3: CASSFDLADEQYF; J: TRBJ2-7; D: TRBD2; V: TRBV7-2; size: NA
DNA: TGTGCCAGCAGCATCGGGACACAACCCACAGATACGCAGTATTTT; CDR3: CASSIGTQPTDTQYF; J: TRBJ2-3; D: NA; V: TRBV5-4; size: NA
DNA: TGTGCCTGGAGTGGGGACAGGATGAACACTGAAGCTTTCTTT; CDR3: CAWSGDRMNTEAFF; J: TRBJ1-1; D: TRBD1; V: TRBV30; size: NA
DNA: TGTGCCAGCAGCTGGCCCCATTCACCCCTCCACTTT; CDR3: CASSWPHSPLHF; J: TRBJ1-6; D: NA; V: TRBV7-2; size: few
DNA: TGTGCCAGCTCACCCAACAGGGCCCAAACGTATGGCTACACCTTC; CDR3: CASSPNRAQTYGYTF; J: TRBJ1-2; D: NA; V: TRBV18; size: NA
DNA: TGCAGCGTTGGCAGGGGGCGAGTACCCGAGCAGTACTTC; CDR3: CSVGRGRVPEQYF; J: TRBJ2-7; D: TRBD1; V: TRBV29-1; size: NA